This T cell receptor (beta chain) was identified in a study of blood T cell repertoires in COVID-19. The wider study: The study drew acute and convalescent COVID-19 samples from the United States, Italy and Spain. The analysed material was cDNA or gDNA that came from T cells, B-cell-depleted T cells, or PBMCs.

The length of the CDR3 is 14 residues. Trimming removed 5 bases at V and 3 bases at J, with 11 bases between. CDR1 is MNHEY and CDR2 is SVGEGT in the germline V gene. As originally analysed: Amplifying reference gene primers gave estimates of nucleated cell counts. Method: immunoSEQ multiplex PCR; TCRdb's copy keeps in-frame clones and lacks some. V, J and clone size were drawn from that table, and D and trimming were deduced from the DNA. This sample has tens of thousands of clones, with 80% to 95% found just once. V and J are TRBV6-2 or TRBV6-3 and TRBJ1-5; perhaps TRBD1 as D (6 bases). Sequences were obtained from peripheral blood. This sequence was found in a human donor with active COVID-19. The donor label of this sample is uncertain. The CDR3 DNA sequence: TGTGCCAGCAGTAAGGACAGCCTCAATCAGCCCCAGCATTTT. Translating it yields CASSKDSLNQPQHF.